This T cell receptor beta chain stems from a study of blood T cell repertoires in COVID-19. Study context: Donors in the United States, Italy and Spain gave samples during acute or convalescent COVID-19.

Only in-frame clones appear in the TCRdb table, and some are missing; sequencing was by immunoSEQ multiplex PCR. The sample includes about 440,000 clones, about 92% of them seen just once. This CDR3 is 16 amino acids long. V trimming: 1 base; J trimming: 4 bases; junction bases outside the gene matches: 7. The germline gives CDR1 LGHDT, CDR2 YNNKEL (reference sequence). Participants were aged roughly 18 to 89 years from roughly 26 US areas. In assigning cohorts, the study relied on participant-reported clinical history. Sequencing was done on a sample of PBMCs or T cells enriched from blood (not recorded which). This sequence originates from a man aged 18 to 30 who had recovered from COVID-19. This sequence joins TRBV3-1 (or the pseudogene TRBV3-2) and TRBJ1-2; 9 nucleotides line up with TRBD1. The CDR3 bases are TGTGCCAGCAGCCAAGGAGGGTCACAGGGGGCCTATGGCTACACCTTC. It yields the protein CASSQGGSQGAYGYTF.